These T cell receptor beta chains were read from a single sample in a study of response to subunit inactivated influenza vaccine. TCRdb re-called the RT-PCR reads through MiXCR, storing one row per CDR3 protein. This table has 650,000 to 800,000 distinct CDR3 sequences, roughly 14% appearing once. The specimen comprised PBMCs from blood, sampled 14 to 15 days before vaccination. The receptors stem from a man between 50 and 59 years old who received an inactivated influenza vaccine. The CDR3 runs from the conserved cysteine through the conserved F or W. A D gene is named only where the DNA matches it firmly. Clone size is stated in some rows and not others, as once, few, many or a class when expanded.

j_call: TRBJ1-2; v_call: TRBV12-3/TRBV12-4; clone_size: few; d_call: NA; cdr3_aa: CASSSPLGNYGYTF; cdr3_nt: TGTGCCAGCAGTTCACCCTTAGGGAACTATGGCTACACCTTC
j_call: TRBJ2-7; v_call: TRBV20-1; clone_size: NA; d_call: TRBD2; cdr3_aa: CSARPAGGTYEQYF; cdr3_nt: TGCAGTGCTAGGCCAGCGGGGGGAACCTACGAGCAGTACTTC
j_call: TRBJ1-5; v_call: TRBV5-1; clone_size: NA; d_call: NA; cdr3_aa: CASSREGAPNQPQHF; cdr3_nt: TGCGCCAGCAGCCGTGAAGGGGCACCCAATCAGCCCCAGCATTTT
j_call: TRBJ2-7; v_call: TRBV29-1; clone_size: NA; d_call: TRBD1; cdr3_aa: CRPTDRVSYEQYF; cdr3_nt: TGCAGGCCGACCGACAGGGTATCCTACGAGCAGTACTTC
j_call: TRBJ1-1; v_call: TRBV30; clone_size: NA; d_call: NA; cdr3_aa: CAWSGRGFYPNTEAFF; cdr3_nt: TGTGCCTGGAGTGGAAGGGGGTTTTACCCGAACACTGAAGCTTTCTTT
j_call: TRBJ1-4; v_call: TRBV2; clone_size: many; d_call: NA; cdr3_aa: CASSEGVAAEKLFF; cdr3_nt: TGTGCCAGCAGTGAAGGGGTTGCGGCTGAAAAACTGTTTTTT
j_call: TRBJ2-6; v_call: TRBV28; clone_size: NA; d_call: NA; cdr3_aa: CASSLLGRGHFSGANVLTF; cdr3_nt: TGTGCCAGCAGTTTACTTGGGCGGGGGCATTTCTCTGGGGCCAACGTCCTGACTTTC
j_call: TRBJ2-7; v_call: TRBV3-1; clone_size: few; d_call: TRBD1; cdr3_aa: CASSQEHRGYYEQYF; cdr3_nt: TGTGCCAGCAGCCAAGAACACAGGGGGTACTACGAGCAGTACTTC
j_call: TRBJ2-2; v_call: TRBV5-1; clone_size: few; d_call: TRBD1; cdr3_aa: CASSLTTGDTGELFF; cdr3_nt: TGCGCCAGCAGCTTGACTACAGGGGACACCGGGGAGCTGTTTTTT
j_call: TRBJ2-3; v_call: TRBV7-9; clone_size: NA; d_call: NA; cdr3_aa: CASSLGKADTQYF; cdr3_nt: TGTGCCAGCAGCTTAGGGAAGGCCGATACGCAGTATTTT
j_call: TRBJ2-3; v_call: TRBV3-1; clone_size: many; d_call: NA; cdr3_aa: CASSSLKVSGTQYF; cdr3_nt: TGTGCCAGCAGCTCACTCAAGGTTTCGGGTACGCAGTATTTT
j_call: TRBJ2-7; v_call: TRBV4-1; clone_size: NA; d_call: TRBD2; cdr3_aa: CASSQVSSGGTYEQYF; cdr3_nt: TGCGCCAGCAGCCAAGTTTCATCGGGGGGAACTTACGAGCAGTACTTC
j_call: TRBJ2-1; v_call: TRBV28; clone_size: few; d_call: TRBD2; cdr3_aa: CASRLAGRGYNEQFF; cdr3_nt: TGTGCCAGCAGGTTAGCGGGTAGAGGCTACAATGAGCAGTTCTTC
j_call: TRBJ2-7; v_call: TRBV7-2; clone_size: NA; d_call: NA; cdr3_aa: CASSLNRAHYEQYF; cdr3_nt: TGTGCCAGCAGCTTAAACAGAGCCCATTACGAGCAGTACTTC
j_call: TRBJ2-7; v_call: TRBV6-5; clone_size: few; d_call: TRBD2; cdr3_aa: CASSYLPLAGASSYEQYF; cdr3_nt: TGTGCCAGCAGTTACTTACCCCTAGCGGGAGCTAGCTCCTACGAGCAGTACTTC
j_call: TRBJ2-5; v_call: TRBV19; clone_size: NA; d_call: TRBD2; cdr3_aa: CASSIPSAGGETQYF; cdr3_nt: TGTGCCAGTAGTATTCCCTCTGCGGGGGGAGAGACCCAGTACTTC
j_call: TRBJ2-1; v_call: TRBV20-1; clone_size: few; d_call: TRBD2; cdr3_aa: CSGIPGRGGYNEQFF; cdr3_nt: TGCAGTGGTATCCCCGGGAGGGGGGGTTACAATGAGCAGTTCTTC
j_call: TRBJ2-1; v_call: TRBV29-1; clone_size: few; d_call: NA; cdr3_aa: CSVEGAGQLAFF; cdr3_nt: TGCAGCGTTGAAGGAGCGGGACAATTGGCGTTCTTC
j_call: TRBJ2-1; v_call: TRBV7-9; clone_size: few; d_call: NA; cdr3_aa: CASSEGDYNEQFF; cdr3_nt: TGTGCCAGCAGCGAGGGAGACTACAATGAGCAGTTCTTC
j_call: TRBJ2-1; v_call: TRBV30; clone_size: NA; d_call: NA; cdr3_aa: CAWSVAGSGEQFF; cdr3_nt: TGTGCCTGGAGTGTCGCGGGGAGTGGTGAGCAGTTCTTC
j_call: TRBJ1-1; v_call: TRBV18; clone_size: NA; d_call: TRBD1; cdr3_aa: CASSPFDLTGGANTEAFF; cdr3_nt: TGTGCCAGCTCACCATTCGACTTGACAGGGGGCGCGAACACTGAAGCTTTCTTT
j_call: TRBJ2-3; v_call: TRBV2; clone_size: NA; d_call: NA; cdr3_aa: CASSDWTDTQYF; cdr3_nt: TGTGCCAGCAGTGACTGGACCGATACGCAGTATTTT
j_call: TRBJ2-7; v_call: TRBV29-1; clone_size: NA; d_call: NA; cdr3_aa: CSVVAQGNEQYF; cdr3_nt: TGCAGCGTTGTCGCGCAGGGGAACGAGCAGTACTTC
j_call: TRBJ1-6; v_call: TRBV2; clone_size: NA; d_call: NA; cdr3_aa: CASGPGPSNNSPLHF; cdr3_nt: TGTGCCAGCGGACCCGGACCGAGTAATAATTCACCCCTCCACTTT
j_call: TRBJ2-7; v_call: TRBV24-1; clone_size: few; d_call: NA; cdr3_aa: CATSAWDGYEQYF; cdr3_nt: TGTGCCACCAGTGCGTGGGACGGGTACGAGCAGTACTTC
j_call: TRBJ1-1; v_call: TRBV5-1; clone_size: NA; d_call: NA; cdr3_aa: CASSSKMDTDLTEAFF; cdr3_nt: TGCGCCAGCAGCTCAAAAATGGACACCGATTTGACTGAAGCTTTCTTT
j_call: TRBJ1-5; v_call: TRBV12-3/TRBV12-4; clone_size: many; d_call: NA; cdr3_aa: CASSLLDQPQHF; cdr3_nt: TGTGCCAGCAGTTTATTAGATCAGCCCCAGCATTTT
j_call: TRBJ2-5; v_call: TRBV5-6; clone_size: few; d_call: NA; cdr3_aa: CASSLSAGGETQYF; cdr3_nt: TGTGCCAGCAGCTTGTCGGCAGGAGGCGAGACCCAGTACTTC
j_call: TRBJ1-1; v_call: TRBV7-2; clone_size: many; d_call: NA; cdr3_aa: CASSFHMGGNTEAFF; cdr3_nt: TGTGCCAGCAGCTTTCACATGGGGGGGAACACTGAAGCTTTCTTT
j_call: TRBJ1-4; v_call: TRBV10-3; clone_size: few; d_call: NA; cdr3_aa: CAIRSGTDNEKLFF; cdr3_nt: TGTGCCATCAGATCCGGGACGGATAATGAAAAACTGTTTTTT
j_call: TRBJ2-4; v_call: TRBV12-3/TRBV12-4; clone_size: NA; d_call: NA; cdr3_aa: CASSSPRGQGRFVYF; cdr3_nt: TGTGCCAGCAGTTCACCTAGAGGGCAGGGGCGCTTTGTGTACTTC
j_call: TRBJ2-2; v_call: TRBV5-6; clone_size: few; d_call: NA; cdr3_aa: CASSLGLYMDTGELFF; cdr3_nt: TGTGCCAGCAGCTTGGGGTTGTATATGGACACCGGGGAGCTGTTTTTT
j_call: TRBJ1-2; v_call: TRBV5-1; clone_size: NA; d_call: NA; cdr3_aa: CASSLAAGIYGYTF; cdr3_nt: TGCGCCAGCAGCTTGGCGGCGGGAATCTATGGCTACACCTTC
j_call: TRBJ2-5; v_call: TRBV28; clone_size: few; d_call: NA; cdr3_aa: CASSLDRGVDETQYF; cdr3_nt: TGTGCCAGCAGTTTAGATCGTGGGGTGGATGAGACCCAGTACTTC
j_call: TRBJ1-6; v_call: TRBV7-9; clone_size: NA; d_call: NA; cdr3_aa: CASSLGPRGSPLHF; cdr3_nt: TGTGCCAGCAGCTTAGGCCCGCGGGGTTCACCCCTCCACTTT
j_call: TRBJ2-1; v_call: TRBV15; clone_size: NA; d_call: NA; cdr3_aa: CATSIGGSSYNEQFF; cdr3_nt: TGTGCCACCAGCATAGGAGGGAGCTCCTACAATGAGCAGTTCTTC
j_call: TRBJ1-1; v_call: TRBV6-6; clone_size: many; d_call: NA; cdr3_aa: CASSQITEAFF; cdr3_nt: TGTGCCAGCAGTCAAATAACTGAAGCTTTCTTT
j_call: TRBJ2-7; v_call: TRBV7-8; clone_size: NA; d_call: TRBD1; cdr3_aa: CASSLTGTGTGEQYF; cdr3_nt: TGTGCCAGCAGCCTCACCGGGACAGGGACTGGCGAGCAGTACTTC
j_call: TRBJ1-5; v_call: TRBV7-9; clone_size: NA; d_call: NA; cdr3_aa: CASSRGGSTAQHF; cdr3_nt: TGTGCCAGCAGCCGCGGAGGGAGTACGGCCCAGCATTTT
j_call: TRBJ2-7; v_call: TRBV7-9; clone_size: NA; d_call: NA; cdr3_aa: CASSPWDKEEQYF; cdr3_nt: TGTGCCAGCAGCCCCTGGGACAAGGAAGAGCAGTACTTC
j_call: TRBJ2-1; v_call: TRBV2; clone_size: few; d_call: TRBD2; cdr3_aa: CASSESGTSGYNEQFF; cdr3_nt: TGTGCCAGCAGTGAAAGTGGGACTAGCGGATACAATGAGCAGTTCTTC
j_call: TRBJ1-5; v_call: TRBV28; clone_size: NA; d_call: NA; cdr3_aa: CASSLPTVSNQPQHF; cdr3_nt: TGTGCCAGCAGTTTACCGACAGTGTCCAATCAGCCCCAGCATTTT
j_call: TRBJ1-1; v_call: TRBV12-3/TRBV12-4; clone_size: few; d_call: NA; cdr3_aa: CASSLEPRLNTEAFF; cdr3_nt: TGTGCCAGCAGTTTAGAGCCCAGATTAAACACTGAAGCTTTCTTT
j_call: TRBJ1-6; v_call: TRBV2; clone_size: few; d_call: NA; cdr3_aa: CASSSSNNSPLHF; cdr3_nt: TGTGCCAGCAGCAGTTCCAATAATTCACCCCTCCACTTT
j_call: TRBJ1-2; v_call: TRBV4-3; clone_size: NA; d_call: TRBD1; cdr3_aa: CASSQGTGKIYGYTF; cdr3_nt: TGCGCCAGCAGCCAAGGGACAGGGAAAATCTATGGCTACACCTTC
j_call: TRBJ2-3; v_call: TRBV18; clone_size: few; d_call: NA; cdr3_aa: CASSPPMLDTQYF; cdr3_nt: TGTGCCAGCTCACCACCGATGTTGGATACGCAGTATTTT
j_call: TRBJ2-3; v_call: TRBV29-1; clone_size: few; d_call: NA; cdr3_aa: CSVAGTSVTDTQYF; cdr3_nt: TGCAGCGTCGCCGGGACGAGCGTCACAGATACGCAGTATTTT
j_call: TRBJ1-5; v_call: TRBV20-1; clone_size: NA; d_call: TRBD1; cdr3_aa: CSATGGQGGWGNQPQHF; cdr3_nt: TGCAGTGCTACCGGAGGACAGGGCGGTTGGGGCAATCAGCCCCAGCATTTT
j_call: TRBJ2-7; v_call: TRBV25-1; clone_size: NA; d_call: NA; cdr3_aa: CASSEYFSAGEQYF; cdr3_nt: TGTGCCAGCAGTGAATATTTCTCCGCAGGTGAGCAGTACTTC
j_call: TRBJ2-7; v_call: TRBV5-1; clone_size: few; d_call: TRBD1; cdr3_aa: CASSKGQGGTTYEQYF; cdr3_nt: TGCGCCAGCAGCAAGGGACAGGGAGGGACAACCTACGAGCAGTACTTC
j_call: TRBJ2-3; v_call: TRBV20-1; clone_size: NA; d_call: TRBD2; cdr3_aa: CSARRGGARDTQYF; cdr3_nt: TGCAGTGCTAGACGCGGGGGGGCCCGAGATACGCAGTATTTT
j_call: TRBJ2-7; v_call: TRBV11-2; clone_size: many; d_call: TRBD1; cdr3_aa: CASSPRTGGVYEQYF; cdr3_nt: TGTGCCAGCAGCCCCCGGACAGGGGGCGTCTACGAGCAGTACTTC
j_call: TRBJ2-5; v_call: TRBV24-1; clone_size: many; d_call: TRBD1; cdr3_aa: CATSDLEGTGGETQYF; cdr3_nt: TGTGCCACCAGTGATTTGGAAGGGACAGGGGGAGAGACCCAGTACTTC
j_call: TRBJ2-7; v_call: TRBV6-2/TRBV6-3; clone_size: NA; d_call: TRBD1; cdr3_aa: CASKRGQNLYEQYF; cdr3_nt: TGTGCCAGCAAAAGGGGACAGAACCTATACGAGCAGTACTTC
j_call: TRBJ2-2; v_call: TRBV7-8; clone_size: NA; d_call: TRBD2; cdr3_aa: CASSLNSGGPLTLNTGELFF; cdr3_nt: TGTGCCAGCAGCCTAAATAGCGGGGGGCCCCTCACTCTGAACACCGGGGAGCTGTTTTTT